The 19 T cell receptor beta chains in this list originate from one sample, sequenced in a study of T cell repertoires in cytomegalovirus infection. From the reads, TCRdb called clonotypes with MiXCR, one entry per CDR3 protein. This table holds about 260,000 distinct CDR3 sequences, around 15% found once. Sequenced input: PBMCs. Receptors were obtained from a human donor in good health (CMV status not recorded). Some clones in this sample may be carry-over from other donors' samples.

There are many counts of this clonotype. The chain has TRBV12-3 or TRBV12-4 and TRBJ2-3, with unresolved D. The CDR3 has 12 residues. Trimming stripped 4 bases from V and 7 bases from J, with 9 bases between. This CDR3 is CASSSSGNTQYF. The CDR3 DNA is TGTGCCAGCAGTTCCTCGGGCAATACGCAGTATTTT.

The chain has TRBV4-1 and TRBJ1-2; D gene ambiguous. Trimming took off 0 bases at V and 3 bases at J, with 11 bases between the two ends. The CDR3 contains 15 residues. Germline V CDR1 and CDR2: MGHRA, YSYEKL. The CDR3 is CASSQDRQSYYGYTF. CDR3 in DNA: TGCGCCAGCAGCCAAGATCGGCAGTCCTACTATGGCTACACCTTC.

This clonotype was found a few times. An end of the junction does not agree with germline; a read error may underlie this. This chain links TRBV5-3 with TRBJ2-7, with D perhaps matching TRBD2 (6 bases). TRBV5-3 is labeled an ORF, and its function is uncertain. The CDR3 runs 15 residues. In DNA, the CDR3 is TGTGCCAGCAGCTTGGGAGGAGGGGTTTTATACGAGCAGTACTTC. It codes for CASSLGGGVLYEQYF.

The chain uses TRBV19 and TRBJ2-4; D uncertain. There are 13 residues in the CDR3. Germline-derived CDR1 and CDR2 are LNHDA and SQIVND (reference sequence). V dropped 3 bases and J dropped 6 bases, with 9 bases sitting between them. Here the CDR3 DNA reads TGTGCCAGTAGTATGAGGTCTGGAAACATTCAGTACTTC. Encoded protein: CASSMRSGNIQYF.

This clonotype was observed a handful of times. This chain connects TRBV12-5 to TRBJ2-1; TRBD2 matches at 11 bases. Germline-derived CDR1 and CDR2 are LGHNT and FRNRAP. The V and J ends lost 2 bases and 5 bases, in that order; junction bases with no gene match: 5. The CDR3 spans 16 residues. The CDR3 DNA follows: TGTGCTAGTGGTTTGCCCACTAGCGGGGGTAACAATGAGCAGTTCTTC. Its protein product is CASGLPTSGGNNEQFF.

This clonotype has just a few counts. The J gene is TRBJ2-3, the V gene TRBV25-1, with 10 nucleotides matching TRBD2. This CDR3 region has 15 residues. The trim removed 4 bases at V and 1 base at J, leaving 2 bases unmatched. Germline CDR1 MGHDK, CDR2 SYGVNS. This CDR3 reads CASSVLAGRTDTQYF. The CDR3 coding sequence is TGTGCCAGCAGTGTACTAGCGGGACGCACAGATACGCAGTATTTT.

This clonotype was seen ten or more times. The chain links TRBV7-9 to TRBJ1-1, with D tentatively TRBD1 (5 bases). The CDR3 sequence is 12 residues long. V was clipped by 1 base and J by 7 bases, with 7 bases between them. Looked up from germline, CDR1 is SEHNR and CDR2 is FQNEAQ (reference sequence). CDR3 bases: TGTGCCAGCAGCTTAGTTCAGGGTGAAGCTTTCTTT. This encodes CASSLVQGEAFF.

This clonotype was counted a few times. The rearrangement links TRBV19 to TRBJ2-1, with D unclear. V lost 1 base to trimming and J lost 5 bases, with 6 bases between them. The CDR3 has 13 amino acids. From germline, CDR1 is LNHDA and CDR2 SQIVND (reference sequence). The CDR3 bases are TGTGCCAGTAGTATAGGAAGTAACAATGAGCAGTTCTTC. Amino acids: CASSIGSNNEQFF.

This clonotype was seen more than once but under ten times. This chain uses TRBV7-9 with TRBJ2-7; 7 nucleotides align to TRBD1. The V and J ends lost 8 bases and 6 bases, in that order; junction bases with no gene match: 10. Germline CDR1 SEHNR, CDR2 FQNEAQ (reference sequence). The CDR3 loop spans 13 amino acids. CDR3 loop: CASALRQGSEQYF. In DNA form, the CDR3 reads TGTGCCAGCGCCCTTCGACAGGGCTCCGAGCAGTACTTC.

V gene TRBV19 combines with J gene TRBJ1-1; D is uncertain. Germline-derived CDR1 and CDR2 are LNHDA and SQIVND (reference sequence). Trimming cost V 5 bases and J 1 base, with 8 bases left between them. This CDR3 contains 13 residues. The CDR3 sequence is CASSWQSNTEAFF. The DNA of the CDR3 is TGTGCCAGTAGTTGGCAGTCGAACACTGAAGCTTTCTTT. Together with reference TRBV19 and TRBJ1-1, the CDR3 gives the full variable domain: DGGITQSPKYLFRKEGQNVTLSCEQNLNHDAMYWYRQDPGQGLRLIYYSQIVNDFQKGDIAEGYSVSREKKESFPLTVTSAQKNPTAFYLCASSWQSNTEAFFGQGTRLTVV.

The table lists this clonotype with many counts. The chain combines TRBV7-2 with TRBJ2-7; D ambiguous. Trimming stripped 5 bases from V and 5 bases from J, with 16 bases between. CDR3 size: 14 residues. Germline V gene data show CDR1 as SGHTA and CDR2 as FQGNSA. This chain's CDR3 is CASSVEVRSNEQYF. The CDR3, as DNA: TGTGCCAGCAGCGTAGAGGTCAGGAGCAACGAGCAGTACTTC.

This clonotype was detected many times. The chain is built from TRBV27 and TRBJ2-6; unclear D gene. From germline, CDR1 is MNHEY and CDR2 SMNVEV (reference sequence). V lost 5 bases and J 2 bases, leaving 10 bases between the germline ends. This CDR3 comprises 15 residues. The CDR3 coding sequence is TGTGCCAGCAGTGCCTTAGGCGCTGGGGCCAACGTCCTGACTTTC. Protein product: CASSALGAGANVLTF. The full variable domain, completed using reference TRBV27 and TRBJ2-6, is EAQVTQNPRYLITVTGKKLTVTCSQNMNHEYMSWYRQDPGLGLRQIYYSMNVEVTDKGDVPEGYKVSRKEKRNFPLILESPSPNQTSLYFCASSALGAGANVLTFGAGSRLTVL.

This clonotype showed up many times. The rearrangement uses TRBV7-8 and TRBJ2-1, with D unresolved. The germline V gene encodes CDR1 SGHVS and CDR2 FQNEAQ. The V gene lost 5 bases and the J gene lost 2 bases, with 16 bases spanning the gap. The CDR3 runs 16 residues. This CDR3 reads CASSAAAISPYNEQFF. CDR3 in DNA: TGTGCCAGCAGCGCGGCTGCCATCTCTCCCTACAATGAGCAGTTCTTC. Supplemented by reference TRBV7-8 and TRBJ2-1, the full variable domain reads GAGVSQSPRYKVAKRGQDVALRCDPISGHVSLFWYQQALGQGPEFLTYFQNEAQLDKSGLPSDRFFAERPEGSVSTLKIQRTQQEDSAVYLCASSAAAISPYNEQFFGPGTRLTVL.

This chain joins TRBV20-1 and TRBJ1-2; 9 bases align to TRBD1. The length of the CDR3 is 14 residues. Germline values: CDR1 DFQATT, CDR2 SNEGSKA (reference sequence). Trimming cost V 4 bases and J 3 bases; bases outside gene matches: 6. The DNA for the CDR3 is TGCAGTGCTAAAGGCACAGGGGGCGACTATGGCTACACCTTC. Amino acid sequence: CSAKGTGGDYGYTF.

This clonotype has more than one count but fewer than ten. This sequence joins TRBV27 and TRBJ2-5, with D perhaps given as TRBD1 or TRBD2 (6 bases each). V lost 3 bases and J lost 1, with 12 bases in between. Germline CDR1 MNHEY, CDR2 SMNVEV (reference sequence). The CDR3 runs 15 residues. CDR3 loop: CASSFSGQLQETQYF. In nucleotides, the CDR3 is TGTGCCAGCAGTTTTAGCGGACAGCTCCAAGAGACCCAGTACTTC.

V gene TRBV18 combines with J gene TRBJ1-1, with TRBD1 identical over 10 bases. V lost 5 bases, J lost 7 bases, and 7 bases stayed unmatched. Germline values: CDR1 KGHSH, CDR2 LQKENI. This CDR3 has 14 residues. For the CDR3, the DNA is TGTGCCAGCTCAGAGATCGGGACAGGGGTTGAAGCTTTCTTT. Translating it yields CASSEIGTGVEAFF.

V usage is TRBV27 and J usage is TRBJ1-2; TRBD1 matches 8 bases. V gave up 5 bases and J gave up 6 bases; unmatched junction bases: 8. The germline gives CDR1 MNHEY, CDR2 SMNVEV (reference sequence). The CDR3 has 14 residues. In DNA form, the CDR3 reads TGTGCCAGCAGTCTCGGGACAGGTCTCAATGGCTACACCTTC. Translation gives CASSLGTGLNGYTF.

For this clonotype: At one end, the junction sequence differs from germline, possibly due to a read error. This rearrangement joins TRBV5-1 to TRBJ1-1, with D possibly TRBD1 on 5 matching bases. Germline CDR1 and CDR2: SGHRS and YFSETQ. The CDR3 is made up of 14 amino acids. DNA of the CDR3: TGCGCCAGCAACTTGGGGCATTTGAACACTGAAGCTTTCTTT. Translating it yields CASNLGHLNTEAFF.

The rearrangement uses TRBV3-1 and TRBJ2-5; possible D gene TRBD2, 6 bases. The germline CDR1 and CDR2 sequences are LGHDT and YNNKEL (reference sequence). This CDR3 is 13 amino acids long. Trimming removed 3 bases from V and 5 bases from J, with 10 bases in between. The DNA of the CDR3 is TGTGCCAGCAGCCATGGGGGGACGGAGACCCAGTACTTC. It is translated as CASSHGGTETQYF.